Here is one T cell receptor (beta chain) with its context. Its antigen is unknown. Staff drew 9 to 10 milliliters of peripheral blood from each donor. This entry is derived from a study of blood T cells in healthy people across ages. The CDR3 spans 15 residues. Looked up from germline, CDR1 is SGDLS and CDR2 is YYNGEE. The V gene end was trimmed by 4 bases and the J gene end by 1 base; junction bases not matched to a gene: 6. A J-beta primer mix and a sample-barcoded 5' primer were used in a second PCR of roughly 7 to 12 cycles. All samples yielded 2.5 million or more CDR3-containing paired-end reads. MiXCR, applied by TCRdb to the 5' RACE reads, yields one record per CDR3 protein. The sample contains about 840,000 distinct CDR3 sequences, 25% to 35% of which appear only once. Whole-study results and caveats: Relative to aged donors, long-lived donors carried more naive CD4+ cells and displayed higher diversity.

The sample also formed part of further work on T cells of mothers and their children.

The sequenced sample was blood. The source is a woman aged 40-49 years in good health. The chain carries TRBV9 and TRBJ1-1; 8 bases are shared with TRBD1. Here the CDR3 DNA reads TGTGCCAGCAGCCCTACGACAGGGGAGAACACTGAAGCTTTCTTT. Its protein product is CASSPTTGENTEAFF.